A selection of T cell receptor beta chains follows, all from one sample in a study of blood T cell repertoires in COVID-19. TCRdb keeps only in-frame clones here, not all; method: immunoSEQ multiplex PCR. The sample includes 35,000 to 40,000 clones, 70% to 90% of them seen just once. Sequencing was carried out using peripheral blood. The receptors come from a man between 65 and 80 years old with acute or convalescent COVID-19. Each CDR3 is given with its conserved first and last residue. A D gene is named only where the DNA matches it firmly. Part of the rows lack a size; the others show once, few, many or a class for expanded clones.

j_call,v_call,clone_size,d_call,cdr3_length,cdr3_nt,cdr3_aa
TRBJ2-5,TRBV2,.,TRBD2,18,TGTGCCAGCAGTGAAAAGGGTCTAGCGGGAGAAAGGCGAGAGACCCAGTACTTC,CASSEKGLAGERRETQYF
TRBJ1-1,TRBV7-2,.,TRBD1,13,TGTGCCAGCAGCTTAACAGGGGACACTGAAGCTTTCTTT,CASSLTGDTEAFF
TRBJ1-2,TRBV19,.,.,13,TGTGCCAGTAGTATATCAGGGGTCGGTGGCTACACCTTC,CASSISGVGGYTF
TRBJ1-6,TRBV25-1,.,.,12,TGTGCCAGCAGGGAGGGGAATTCACCCCTCCACTTT,CASREGNSPLHF
TRBJ2-3,TRBV21-1,.,.,18,TGTGCCAGCAGCAAATGGGGGTTGGCGGGAGCCCCGGTAGATACGCAGTATTTT,CASSKWGLAGAPVDTQYF
TRBJ1-2,TRBV18,.,.,15,TGTGCCAGCTCCTCAGTAGGTACAGCTAACTATGGCTACACCTTC,CASSSVGTANYGYTF
TRBJ2-1,TRBV4-3,.,TRBD2,18,TGCGCCAGCAGCCAAGGACTAGCGGGAGGGAGCTCCTACAATGAGCAGTTCTTC,CASSQGLAGGSSYNEQFF
TRBJ2-5,TRBV7-2,.,TRBD2,13,TGTGCCAGCAGCTATGGGAGGGAAGAGACCCAGTACTTC,CASSYGREETQYF
TRBJ2-3,TRBV27,.,TRBD1,18,TGTGCCAGCAGTTCCAGGACAGGGCCGTCGACGGTTTGGGATACGCAGTATTTT,CASSSRTGPSTVWDTQYF
TRBJ1-3,TRBV19,.,TRBD1,16,TGTGCCAGTAGTAGTCCCTCAAGGGGGCTAGGAAACACCATATATTTT,CASSSPSRGLGNTIYF
TRBJ1-1,TRBV2,.,.,14,TGTGCCAGCAGTGTGAGAATGGTGAGCACTGAAGCTTTCTTT,CASSVRMVSTEAFF
TRBJ2-7,TRBV19,.,TRBD1,14,TGTGCCAGTAGTAGACAGGGATGGGGGTACGAGCAGTACTTC,CASSRQGWGYEQYF
TRBJ1-2,TRBV28,.,.,12,TGTGCCAGCAGTTTACAGAACTATGGCTACACCTTC,CASSLQNYGYTF
TRBJ1-2,TRBV27,.,.,14,TGTGCCAGCAGTCTGCATGGGCAGGGTAACGGCTACACCTTC,CASSLHGQGNGYTF
TRBJ2-2,TRBV19,.,TRBD2,20,TGTGCCAGTAGTAACGGACTAGCGGGAGGGAAAGCCCCGAACACCGGGGAGCTGTTTTTT,CASSNGLAGGKAPNTGELFF
TRBJ2-7,TRBV6-2/TRBV6-3,.,.,17,TGTGCCAGCAGTTACTCCCGGGGTAGCTATATCTCCTACGAGCAGTACTTC,CASSYSRGSYISYEQYF
TRBJ1-1,TRBV18,.,TRBD1,14,TGTGCCAGCTCACCGGGACAGCAAAAAACTGAAGCTTTCTTT,CASSPGQQKTEAFF
TRBJ2-2,TRBV6-2/TRBV6-3,.,TRBD2,15,TGTGCCAGCAGTTTTACTAGCGGGAGGGCCGGGGAGCTGTTTTTT,CASSFTSGRAGELFF
TRBJ2-2,TRBV5-4,.,.,15,TGTGCCAGCAGCTTGCAAGCGGGGAACACCGGGGAGCTGTTTTTT,CASSLQAGNTGELFF
TRBJ2-3,TRBV6-5,.,.,15,TGTGCCAGCAGTTACGGGACAACTAGCACAGATACGCAGTATTTT,CASSYGTTSTDTQYF
TRBJ2-2,TRBV18,.,TRBD1,15,TGTGCCAGCTCACCGGACAGGGAGAGCACCGGGGAGCTGTTTTTT,CASSPDRESTGELFF
TRBJ1-1,TRBV4-1,once,.,17,TGCGCCAGCTCCGCAGGGTCTTGGTTAATTGGTAACACTGAAGCTTTCTTT,CASSAGSWLIGNTEAFF